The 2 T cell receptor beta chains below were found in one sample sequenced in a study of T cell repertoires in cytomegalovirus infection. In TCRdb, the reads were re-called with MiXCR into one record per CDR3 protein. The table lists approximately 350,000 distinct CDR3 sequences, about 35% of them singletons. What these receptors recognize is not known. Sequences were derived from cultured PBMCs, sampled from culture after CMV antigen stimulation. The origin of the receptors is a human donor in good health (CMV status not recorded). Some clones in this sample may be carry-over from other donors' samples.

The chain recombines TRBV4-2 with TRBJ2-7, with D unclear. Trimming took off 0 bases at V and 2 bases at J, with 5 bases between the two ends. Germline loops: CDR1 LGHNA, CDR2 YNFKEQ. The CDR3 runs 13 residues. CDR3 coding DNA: TGTGCCAGCAGCCAAGACGGAACCTACGAGCAGTACTTC. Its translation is CASSQDGTYEQYF.

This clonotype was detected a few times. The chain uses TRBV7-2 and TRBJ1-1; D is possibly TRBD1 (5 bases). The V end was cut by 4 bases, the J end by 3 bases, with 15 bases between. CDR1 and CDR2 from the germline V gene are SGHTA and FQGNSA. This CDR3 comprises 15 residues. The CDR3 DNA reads TGTGCCAGCAGCTCCCGCCAGGGAGGGGACACTGAAGCTTTCTTT. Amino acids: CASSSRQGGDTEAFF.